The table lists the clone carrying this T cell receptor beta chain with a few counts. Germline V lookup: CDR1 SGDLS, CDR2 YYNGEE. Trimming at V came to 4 bases and at J to 1 base, leaving 6 bases not matched to a gene. The CDR3 is made up of 15 amino acids. The sample is drawn from a study of OX40 agonist ivuxolimab in advanced cancers. Generated by immunoSEQ multiplex PCR, the TCRdb table keeps only in-frame clones and is missing some. The sample shows 48,000 or so clones, roughly 91% of them seen only once. This sequence was found in an adult with an advanced solid tumor such as melanoma, head and neck, liver or kidney cancer. The sample was CD4+ or CD8+ T cells sorted from blood, taken in a trial of the OX40 agonist ivuxolimab. The V gene is TRBV9, the J gene TRBJ1-1; 8 bases line up with TRBD1. CDR3 protein: CASSTLQGGNTEAFF. CDR3 in DNA: TGTGCCAGCAGCACACTACAGGGGGGGAACACTGAAGCTTTCTTT.